The 29 T cell receptor beta chains below all came from one sample that was sequenced in a study of CD8+ T cells in alopecia areata. Extracted from the samples, RNA was reverse transcribed into cDNA to serve as the sequencing template. Assay used: immunoSEQ multiplex PCR; TCRdb lists only in-frame clones, some missing. The sample yields approximately 190,000 clones, 58% seen once. Treatment denoted: oral pan-JAK inhibitor, 5-10 mg twice daily. Source: CD4+ T cells sorted from blood, taken at week 24, from a patient treated with tofacitinib. The receptors here all came from a human donor with alopecia areata.

Notes on this clone: The junction does not match germline at one end; this may be a read error. This chain connects TRBV5-1 to TRBJ1-1; D is uncertain. CDR1 is SGHRS and CDR2 is YFSETQ in the germline V gene. The CDR3 length is 11 residues. The chain's CDR3 is CASRLDTEAFF. The CDR3 nucleotides read TGCGCCAGCAGATTGGACACTGAAGCTTTCTTT.

The V gene is TRBV6-5, the J gene TRBJ1-2; D is possibly TRBD1 (5 bases). V was shortened by 5 bases and J by 2 bases, with 9 bases between the two germline ends. Germline CDR1 is MNHEY and CDR2 is SVGAGI. This CDR3 region has 13 residues. The CDR3 DNA reads as TGTGCCAGCAGTAGGACAATGAACTATGGCTACACCTTC. It specifies CASSRTMNYGYTF.

The chain recombines TRBV6-5 with TRBJ2-1; TRBD1 matches 8 bases. From germline, CDR1 is MNHEY and CDR2 SVGAGI. The CDR3 spans 16 residues. The V and J ends lost 4 bases and 7 bases, in that order; junction bases with no gene match: 12. This CDR3 is CASSSSGGNYRNEQFF. The CDR3 DNA reads as TGTGCCAGCAGTTCGTCAGGGGGCAATTATAGAAATGAGCAGTTCTTC.

The chain is built from TRBV5-4 and TRBJ2-1; D ambiguous. Deletions cut 4 bases from V and 5 bases from J, with 16 bases between. The germline V gene encodes CDR1 SGHNT and CDR2 YYREEE (reference sequence). The CDR3 is 15 residues long. The CDR3 bases are TGTGCCAGCAGCCGAGTCCCTACTGAAGACAATGAGCAGTTCTTC. Its translation is CASSRVPTEDNEQFF.

The rearrangement uses TRBV4-3 and TRBJ2-3, with D perhaps being TRBD1 or TRBD2 (5 bases each). The CDR3 length is 13 residues. V dropped 0 bases and J dropped 8 bases, with 9 bases sitting between them. Germline CDR1 and CDR2: LGHNA and YSLEER. The DNA for the CDR3 is TGCGCCAGCAGCCAAGATAAGAGGGGTACGCAGTATTTT. It codes for CASSQDKRGTQYF.

This rearrangement joins TRBV18 to TRBJ2-5; D is perhaps TRBD1 (5 bases). The germline V gene has CDR1 KGHSH and CDR2 LQKENI. The CDR3 contains 13 residues. Deletions cut 4 bases from V and 1 base from J, with 7 bases between. As DNA, the CDR3 is TGTGCCAGCTCACGACAGCCCCAAGAGACCCAGTACTTC. Amino acids: CASSRQPQETQYF.

This chain connects TRBV7-2 to TRBJ2-7; D may match TRBD1 or TRBD2 (6 bases each). With 4 bases removed from V and 0 bases from J, the gap between germline ends came to 16 bases. The CDR3 contains 16 residues. Germline CDR1 is SGHTA and CDR2 is FQGNSA. The CDR3 loop reads CASSSRTGASSYEQYF. The DNA for the CDR3 is TGTGCCAGCAGCTCCAGGACGGGGGCCAGCTCCTACGAGCAGTACTTC.

This clone was found a few times. This rearrangement joins TRBV5-5 to TRBJ1-1; D ambiguous. Trimming stripped 1 base from V and 6 bases from J, with 4 bases between. CDR3 size: 11 residues. Germline V gives CDR1 SGHKS, CDR2 YYEKEE (reference sequence). In DNA form, the CDR3 reads TGTGCCAGCAGCTTGATAGCTGAAGCTTTCTTT. This codes for CASSLIAEAFF.

The rearrangement joins TRBV10-3 to TRBJ1-5, with D unresolved. This CDR3 has 12 residues. The V end lost 4 bases, the J end lost 5 bases, and 6 bases lay between the germline ends. Germline CDR1 is ENHRY and CDR2 is SYGVKD. This CDR3 reads CAISGFDQPQHF. Here the CDR3 DNA reads TGTGCCATCAGTGGATTTGATCAGCCCCAGCATTTT.

V is TRBV19 and J is TRBJ2-6, with D possibly being TRBD1 (6 bases). Germline-derived CDR1 and CDR2 are LNHDA and SQIVND (reference sequence). Trimming removed 7 bases at V and 3 bases at J, with 19 bases between. The CDR3 has 17 residues. CDR3 DNA: TGTGCCAGTACCATAAGGACACAGGGTGTTGGGGCCAACGTCCTGACTTTC. As protein: CASTIRTQGVGANVLTF.

The rearrangement links TRBV19 to TRBJ2-7, with D possibly being TRBD1 (6 bases). This CDR3 comprises 14 residues. Trimming cost V 8 bases and J 2 bases, with 16 bases left between them. Germline V gives CDR1 LNHDA, CDR2 SQIVND (reference sequence). The CDR3 sequence: CASRGQRGPYEQYF. CDR3 bases: TGTGCCAGTCGAGGACAGAGAGGGCCCTACGAGCAGTACTTC.

The chain carries TRBV29-1 and TRBJ2-3; 8 bases match TRBD1. The V gene end was trimmed by 7 bases and the J gene end by 1 base; junction bases not matched to a gene: 10. Germline V gives CDR1 SQVTM, CDR2 ANQGSEA. CDR3 length: 15 residues. The CDR3 protein is CSGRTGSEGTDTQYF. For the CDR3, the DNA is TGCAGCGGGAGGACAGGGAGCGAGGGCACAGATACGCAGTATTTT.

V gene TRBV19 combines with J gene TRBJ1-5; D ambiguous. The germline gives CDR1 LNHDA, CDR2 SQIVND (reference sequence). Trimming pared 3 bases from V and 5 bases from J, leaving 8 bases between. CDR3 length: 13 amino acids. The CDR3 here is CASSIRKDQPQHF. DNA of the CDR3: TGTGCCAGTAGTATCAGGAAGGATCAGCCCCAGCATTTT.

The chain links TRBV2 to TRBJ1-1; maybe TRBD1 (5 bases). The CDR3 runs 12 residues. Germline values: CDR1 SNHLY, CDR2 FYNNEI. With 7 bases removed from V and 10 bases from J, the gap between germline ends came to 16 bases. The CDR3, as DNA: TGTGCCAGCAAGCTGGGGGAAAACATAGCTTTCTTT. Its translation is CASKLGENIAFF. Variable domain in full (rest from reference TRBV2 and TRBJ1-1): EPEVTQTPSHQVTQMGQEVILRCVPISNHLYFYWYRQILGQKVEFLVSFYNNEISEKSEIFDDQFSVERPDGSNFTLKIRSTKLEDSAMYFCASKLGENIAFFGQGTRLTVV.

The chain recombines TRBV7-2 with TRBJ2-5; 8 bases are a match to TRBD2. The length of the CDR3 is 15 residues. V was pared by 3 bases and J by 0 bases, with 3 bases of the junction left unmatched. Germline V gives CDR1 SGHTA, CDR2 FQGNSA. In nucleotides, the CDR3 is TGTGCCAGCAGCTTCCAGCGGGGGAACCAAGAGACCCAGTACTTC. Protein sequence: CASSFQRGNQETQYF. Full variable domain (outside the CDR3, taken from reference TRBV7-2 and TRBJ2-5): GAGVSQSPSNKVTEKGKDVELRCDPISGHTALYWYRQSLGQGLEFLIYFQGNSAPDKSGLPSDRFSAERTGGSVSTLTIQRTQQEDSAVYLCASSFQRGNQETQYFGPGTRLLVL.

The V and J genes are TRBV7-2 and TRBJ2-1; 8 bases match TRBD2. There are 14 residues in the CDR3. The V segment lost 5 bases and the J segment 6 bases; nucleotides outside the gene matches: 6. Germline V gives CDR1 SGHTA, CDR2 FQGNSA. Here the CDR3 DNA reads TGTGCCAGCAGCCAAAGCGGGAGAGGCAATGAGCAGTTCTTC. Its protein is CASSQSGRGNEQFF.

The rearrangement joins TRBV5-1 to TRBJ2-7; D possibly corresponds to TRBD1 (6 bases). V lost 5 bases to trimming and J lost 2 bases, with 17 bases between them. Germline V gene sequence: CDR1 SGHRS, CDR2 YFSETQ. This CDR3 spans 15 amino acids. The CDR3 DNA reads as TGCGCCAGCAGGGGACGACAGGACCCCGCCTACGAGCAGTACTTC. Protein: CASRGRQDPAYEQYF.

The chain uses TRBV27 and TRBJ2-3; D is undetermined. The germline V and J ends were trimmed by 4 bases and 0 bases, with 8 bases remaining between them. This CDR3 contains 14 residues. The germline V gene has CDR1 MNHEY and CDR2 SMNVEV (reference sequence). The DNA of the CDR3 is TGTGCCAGCAGTTGGCAGAGCAGCACAGATACGCAGTATTTT. Translated: CASSWQSSTDTQYF.

The chain links TRBV5-4 to TRBJ2-4; 11 positions agree with TRBD2. The CDR3 runs to 17 residues. Losses at the gene ends were 5 bases for V and 1 base for J; bases not matched to a gene: 8. CDR1 SGHNT and CDR2 YYREEE come from the germline V gene (reference sequence). The chain's CDR3 is CASRKELAGDAKNIQYF. Here the CDR3 DNA reads TGTGCCAGCAGGAAAGAACTAGCGGGAGACGCCAAAAACATTCAGTACTTC. Based on the CDR3 plus reference TRBV5-4 and TRBJ2-4, the full variable domain is ETGVTQSPTHLIKTRGQQVTLRCSSQSGHNTVSWYQQALGQGPQFIFQYYREEENGRGNFPPRFSGLQFPNYSSELNVNALELDDSALYLCASRKELAGDAKNIQYFGAGTRLSVL.

The V and J genes are TRBV6-5 and TRBJ1-1; the D gene is possibly TRBD1 (6 bases). Germline loops: CDR1 MNHEY, CDR2 SVGAGI. V was pared by 7 bases and J by 4 bases, with 16 bases between. The CDR3 has 14 residues. Written as DNA, the CDR3 is TGTGCCAGCACCCCACAGGGAGGGACCACTGAAGCTTTCTTT. Its translation is CASTPQGGTTEAFF.

This chain links TRBV6-5 with TRBJ1-2; 8 bases match TRBD1. V was clipped by 8 bases and J by 2 bases; unmatched bases: 4. CDR3 size: 13 residues. In germline, CDR1 is MNHEY, CDR2 SVGAGI. The CDR3, as DNA: TGTGCCAGCGGGAGGACAGGGAACTATGGCTACACCTTC. It is translated as CASGRTGNYGYTF.

This clone was seen a handful of times. The V and J genes are TRBV4-1 and TRBJ2-1, with D perhaps matching TRBD1 (6 bases). CDR3 length: 17 residues. The V gene lost 0 bases and the J gene lost 3 bases, with 15 bases spanning the gap. Germline loops: CDR1 MGHRA, CDR2 YSYEKL. CDR3 sequence: CASSQDNRGIVYNEQFF. DNA of the CDR3: TGCGCCAGCAGCCAAGATAATAGGGGGATAGTCTACAATGAGCAGTTCTTC.

V usage is TRBV30 and J usage is TRBJ2-7, with no clear D. Trimming removed 0 bases at V and 7 bases at J, with 10 bases between. Germline CDR1 and CDR2: GTSNPN and SVGIG (reference sequence). The CDR3 covers 12 residues. CDR3 region: CAWSVSIWEQYF. In DNA form, the CDR3 reads TGTGCCTGGAGTGTCTCAATTTGGGAGCAGTACTTC.

This chain connects TRBV4-1 to TRBJ2-2; 9 bases align to TRBD1. V lost 6 bases and J lost 4; bases outside the gene matches: 6. Germline loops: CDR1 MGHRA, CDR2 YSYEKL. The CDR3 totals 15 residues. The DNA for the CDR3 is TGCGCCAGCAGGACAGGGGGGGCGCGCACCGGGGAGCTGTTTTTT. Translating it yields CASRTGGARTGELFF.

J is TRBJ2-7 and V is TRBV6-1, with a possible D match to TRBD2 (6 bases). Looked up from germline, CDR1 is MNHNS and CDR2 is SASEGT. The CDR3 totals 15 residues. V was cut by 6 bases and J by 7 bases, with 22 bases left in between. In nucleotides, the CDR3 is TGTGCCAGCAGCTCGCGGGGCAGGGAGGTAGGGGAGCAGTACTTC. This gives the protein CASSSRGREVGEQYF.

In this sample, this clone turned up a few times. The V gene is TRBV7-2, the J gene TRBJ2-7, with 7 bases aligning to TRBD1. V gave up 3 bases and J gave up 1 base; unmatched junction bases: 6. The CDR3 totals 15 residues. Germline V gives CDR1 SGHTA, CDR2 FQGNSA. Here the CDR3 DNA reads TGTGCCAGCAGCTTCGACAGGGTGAAGTCCTACGAGCAGTACTTC. It encodes CASSFDRVKSYEQYF.

On this clone: Other DNA variants within this sample encode the same CDR3. The rearrangement links TRBV11-2 to TRBJ2-5; D remains ambiguous. The CDR3 runs 13 residues. CDR1 is SGHAT, CDR2 FQNNGV, per germline. Trimming took 0 bases from V and 3 from J, leaving 5 bases between them. The CDR3 DNA follows: TGTGCCAGCAGCTTAGATCGGGAAGAGACCCAGTACTTC. This encodes CASSLDREETQYF.

The gene calls are TRBV18 and TRBJ1-4, with 8 bases matching TRBD1. V lost 0 bases and J lost 8; bases outside the gene matches: 8. Germline lookup yields CDR1 KGHSH and CDR2 LQKENI. This CDR3 comprises 16 residues. CDR3 protein: CASSPPIRGRVEKLFF. CDR3 nucleotide sequence: TGTGCCAGCTCACCACCGATCAGGGGGCGCGTGGAAAAACTGTTTTTT.

On this clone: This is likely a read error, given that the CDR3 carries no conserved phenylalanine or tryptophan at its end. This chain connects TRBV9 to TRBJ1-1; D remains ambiguous. Germline lookup yields CDR1 SGDLS and CDR2 YYNGEE. The CDR3 covers 14 residues. Trimming removed 0 bases from V and 2 bases from J, with 8 bases in between. The CDR3 coding sequence is TGTGCCAGCAGCGTAGTGCCGGGAAACACTGAAGCTTTCTCT. Its protein product is CASSVVPGNTEAFS.